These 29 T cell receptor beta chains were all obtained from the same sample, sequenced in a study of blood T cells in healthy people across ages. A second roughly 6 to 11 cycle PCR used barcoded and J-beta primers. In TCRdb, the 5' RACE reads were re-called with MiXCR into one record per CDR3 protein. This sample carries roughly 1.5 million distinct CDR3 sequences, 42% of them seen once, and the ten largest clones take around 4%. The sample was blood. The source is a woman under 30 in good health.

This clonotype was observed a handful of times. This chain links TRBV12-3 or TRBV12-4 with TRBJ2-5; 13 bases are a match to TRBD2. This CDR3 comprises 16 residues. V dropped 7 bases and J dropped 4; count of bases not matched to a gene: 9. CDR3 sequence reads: CASNLGLAGVAETQYF. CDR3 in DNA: TGTGCCAGCAACTTAGGACTAGCGGGAGTCGCAGAGACCCAGTACTTC.

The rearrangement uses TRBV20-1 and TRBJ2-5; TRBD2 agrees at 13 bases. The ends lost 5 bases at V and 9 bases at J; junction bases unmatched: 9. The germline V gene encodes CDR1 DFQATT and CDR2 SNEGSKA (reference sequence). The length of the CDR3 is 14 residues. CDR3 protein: CSARTSGGPWSQYF. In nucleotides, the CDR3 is TGCAGTGCTCGGACTAGCGGGGGCCCATGGTCCCAGTACTTC.

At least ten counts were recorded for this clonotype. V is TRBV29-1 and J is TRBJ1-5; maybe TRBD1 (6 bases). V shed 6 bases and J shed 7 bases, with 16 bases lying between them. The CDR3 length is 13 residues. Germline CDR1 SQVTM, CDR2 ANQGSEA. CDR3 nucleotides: TGCAGCGTGGAGGAGGGGGGCGGGCAGCCCCAGCATTTT. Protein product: CSVEEGGGQPQHF.

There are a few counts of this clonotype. The CDR3 is CASSVTRGSYNEQFF. DNA of the CDR3: TGCGCCAGCAGTGTCACCAGGGGGTCCTACAATGAGCAGTTCTTC. The chain is built from TRBV10-2 and TRBJ2-1; 7 bases agree with TRBD1. CDR1 and CDR2 (germline): WSHSY, SAAADI. After removal of 4 bases from V and 1 base from J, the junction contained 4 bases not matched to a gene. This CDR3 region has 15 residues.

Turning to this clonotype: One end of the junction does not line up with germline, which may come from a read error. As DNA, the CDR3 is TGTGCCAGCAGTTTAAGCGCGGCTACCCCGTACTTC. The encoded protein is CASSLSAATPYF. The V gene is TRBV12-3 or TRBV12-4, the J gene TRBJ2-5; D unresolved. The length of the CDR3 is 12 residues.

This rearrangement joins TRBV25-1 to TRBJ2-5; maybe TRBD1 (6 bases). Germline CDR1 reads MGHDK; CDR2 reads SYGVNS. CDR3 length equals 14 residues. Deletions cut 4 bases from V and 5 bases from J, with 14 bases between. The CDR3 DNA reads TGTGCCAGCAGTGGCCAGGGGTGGTGGGAGACCCAGTACTTC. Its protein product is CASSGQGWWETQYF.

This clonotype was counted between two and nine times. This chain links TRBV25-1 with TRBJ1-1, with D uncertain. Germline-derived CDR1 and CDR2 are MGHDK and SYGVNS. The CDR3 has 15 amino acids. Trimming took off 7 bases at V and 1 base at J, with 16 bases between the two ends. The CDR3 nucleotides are TGTGCCAGCAAAGGCGATCTAATCCGGAACACTGAAGCTTTCTTT. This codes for CASKGDLIRNTEAFF.

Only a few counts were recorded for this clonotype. CDR3 sequence (DNA): TGTGCCAGCAGCGCCCCGGGACATTACTCCTACAATGAGCAGTTCTTC. Translated, it gives CASSAPGHYSYNEQFF. J is TRBJ2-1 and V is TRBV7-9; possibly TRBD1 for D (6 bases). This CDR3 comprises 16 residues. The germline gives CDR1 SEHNR, CDR2 FQNEAQ (reference sequence). V lost 5 bases, J lost 0 bases, and 14 bases lay in between.

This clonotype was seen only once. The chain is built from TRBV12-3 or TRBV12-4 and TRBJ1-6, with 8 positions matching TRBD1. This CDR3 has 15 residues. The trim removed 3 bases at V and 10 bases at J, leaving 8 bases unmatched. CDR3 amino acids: CASSFDWTGNSPLHF. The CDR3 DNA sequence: TGTGCCAGCAGTTTTGATTGGACAGGGAACTCACCCCTCCACTTT.

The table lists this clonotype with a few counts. The CDR3 nucleotides are TGTGCCAGCAGCCAAGTAGCTAGCGGCTCCTACGAGCAGTACTTC. Protein: CASSQVASGSYEQYF. The gene calls are TRBV4-2 and TRBJ2-7; 7 bases agree with TRBD2. The germline V gene has CDR1 LGHNA and CDR2 YNFKEQ. The CDR3 length is 15 residues. With 1 base clipped from V and 0 bases from J, the junction kept 3 bases outside the gene matches.

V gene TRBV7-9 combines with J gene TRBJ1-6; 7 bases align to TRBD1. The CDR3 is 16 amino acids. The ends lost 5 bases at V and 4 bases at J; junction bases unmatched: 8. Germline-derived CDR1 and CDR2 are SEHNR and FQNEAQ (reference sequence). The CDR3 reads CASSPRTGSYNSPLHF. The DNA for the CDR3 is TGTGCCAGCAGCCCAAGGACAGGCTCTTATAATTCACCCCTCCACTTT.

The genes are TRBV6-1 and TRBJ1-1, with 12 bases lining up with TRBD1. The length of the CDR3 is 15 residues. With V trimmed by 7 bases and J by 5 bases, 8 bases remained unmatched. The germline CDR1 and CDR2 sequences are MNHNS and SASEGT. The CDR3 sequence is CASTRDRGLGTEAFF. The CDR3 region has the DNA TGTGCCAGCACCAGGGACAGGGGGCTCGGTACTGAAGCTTTCTTT.

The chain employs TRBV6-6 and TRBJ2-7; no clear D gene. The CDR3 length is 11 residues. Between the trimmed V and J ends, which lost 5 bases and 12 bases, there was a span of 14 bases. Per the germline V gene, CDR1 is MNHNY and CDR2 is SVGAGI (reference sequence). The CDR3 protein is CASSQQWGLYF. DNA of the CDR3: TGTGCCAGCAGTCAACAGTGGGGTCTGTACTTC.

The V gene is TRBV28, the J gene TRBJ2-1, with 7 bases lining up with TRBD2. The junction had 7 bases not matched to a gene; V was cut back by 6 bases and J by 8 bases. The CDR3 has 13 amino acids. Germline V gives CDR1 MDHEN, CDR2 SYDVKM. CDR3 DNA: TGTGCCAGCAGCAGCGGGGCTAAGGATGAGCAGTTCTTC. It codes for CASSSGAKDEQFF.

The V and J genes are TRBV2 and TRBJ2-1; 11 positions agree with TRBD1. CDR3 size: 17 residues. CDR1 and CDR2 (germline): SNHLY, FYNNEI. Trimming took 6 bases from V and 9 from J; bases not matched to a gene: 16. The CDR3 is CASRRLVGGQGVIEQFF. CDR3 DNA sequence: TGTGCCAGCAGAAGACTCGTTGGGGGACAGGGGGTAATTGAGCAGTTCTTC.

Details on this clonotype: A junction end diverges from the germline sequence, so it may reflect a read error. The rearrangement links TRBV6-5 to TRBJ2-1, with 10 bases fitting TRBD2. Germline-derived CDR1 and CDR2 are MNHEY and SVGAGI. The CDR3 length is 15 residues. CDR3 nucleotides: TGTGCCAGCAGCCGAGGACTAGCGGCGTACAATGTGCAGTTCTTC. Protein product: CASSRGLAAYNVQFF.

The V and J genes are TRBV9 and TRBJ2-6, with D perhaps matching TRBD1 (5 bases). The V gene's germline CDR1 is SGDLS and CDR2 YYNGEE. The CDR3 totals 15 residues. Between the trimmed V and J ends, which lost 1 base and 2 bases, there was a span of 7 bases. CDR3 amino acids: CASSVSRAGANVLTF. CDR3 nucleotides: TGTGCCAGCAGCGTAAGCAGGGCTGGGGCCAACGTCCTGACTTTC.

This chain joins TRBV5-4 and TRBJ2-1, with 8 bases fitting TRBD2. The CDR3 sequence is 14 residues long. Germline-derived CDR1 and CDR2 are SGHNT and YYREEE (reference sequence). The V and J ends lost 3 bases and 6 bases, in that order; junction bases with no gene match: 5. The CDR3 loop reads CASSSSGTSNEQFF. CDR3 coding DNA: TGTGCCAGCAGCTCTTCCGGGACTAGCAATGAGCAGTTCTTC.

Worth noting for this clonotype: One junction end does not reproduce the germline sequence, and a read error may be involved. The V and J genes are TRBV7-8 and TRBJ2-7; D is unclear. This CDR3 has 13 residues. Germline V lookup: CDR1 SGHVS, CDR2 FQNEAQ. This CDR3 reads CASRLAPAYEQYF. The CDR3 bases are TGTGCCAGCAGGTTAGCTCCTGCCTACGAGCAGTACTTC.

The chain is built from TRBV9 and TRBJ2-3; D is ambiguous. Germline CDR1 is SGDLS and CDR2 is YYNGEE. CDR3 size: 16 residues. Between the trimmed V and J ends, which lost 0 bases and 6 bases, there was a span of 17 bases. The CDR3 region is CASSVDGWRPGDTQYF. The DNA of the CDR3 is TGTGCCAGCAGCGTAGACGGTTGGCGGCCTGGGGATACGCAGTATTTT.

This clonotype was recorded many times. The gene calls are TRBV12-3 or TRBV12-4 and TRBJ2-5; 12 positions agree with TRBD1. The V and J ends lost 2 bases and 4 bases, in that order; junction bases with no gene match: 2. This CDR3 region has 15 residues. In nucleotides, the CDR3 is TGTGCCAGCAGTTTATTGGGACAGGGGGCAGAGACCCAGTACTTC. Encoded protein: CASSLLGQGAETQYF.

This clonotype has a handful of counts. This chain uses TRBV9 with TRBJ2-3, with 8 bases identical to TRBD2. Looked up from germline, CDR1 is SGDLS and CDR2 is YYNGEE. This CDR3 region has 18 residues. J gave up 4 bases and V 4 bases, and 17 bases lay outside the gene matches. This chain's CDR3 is CASSPTLRSAGEPDTQYF. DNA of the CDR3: TGTGCCAGCAGCCCGACACTCAGGTCAGCGGGAGAACCAGATACGCAGTATTTT.

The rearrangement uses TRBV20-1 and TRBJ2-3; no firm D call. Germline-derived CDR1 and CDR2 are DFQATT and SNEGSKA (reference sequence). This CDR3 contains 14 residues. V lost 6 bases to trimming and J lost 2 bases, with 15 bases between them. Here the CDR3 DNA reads TGCAGTGCAACTCCCCGGCGGTACACAGATACGCAGTATTTT. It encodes CSATPRRYTDTQYF.

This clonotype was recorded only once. The CDR3 DNA follows: TGTGCCAGCAGCGGACTCGGGAGTTCACCCCTCCACTTT. This sequence encodes CASSGLGSSPLHF. The V and J genes are TRBV25-1 and TRBJ1-6; D is unclear. Germline assignment: CDR1 MGHDK and CDR2 SYGVNS. V lost 6 bases to trimming and J lost 9 bases, with 12 bases between them. The CDR3 covers 13 residues.

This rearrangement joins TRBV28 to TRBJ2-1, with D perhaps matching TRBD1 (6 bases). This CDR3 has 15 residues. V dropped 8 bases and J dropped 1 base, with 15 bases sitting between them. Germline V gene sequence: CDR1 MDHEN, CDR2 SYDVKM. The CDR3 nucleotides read TGTGCCAGCCTCGACAGGAGCCTTTCCTACAATGAGCAGTTCTTC. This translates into CASLDRSLSYNEQFF.

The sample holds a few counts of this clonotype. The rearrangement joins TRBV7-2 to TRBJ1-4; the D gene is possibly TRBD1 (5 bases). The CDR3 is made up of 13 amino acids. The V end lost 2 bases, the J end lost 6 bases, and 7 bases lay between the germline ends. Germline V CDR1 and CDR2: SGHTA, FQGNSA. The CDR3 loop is CASSLLRDEKLFF. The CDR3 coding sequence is TGTGCCAGCAGCTTACTCAGGGATGAAAAACTGTTTTTT.

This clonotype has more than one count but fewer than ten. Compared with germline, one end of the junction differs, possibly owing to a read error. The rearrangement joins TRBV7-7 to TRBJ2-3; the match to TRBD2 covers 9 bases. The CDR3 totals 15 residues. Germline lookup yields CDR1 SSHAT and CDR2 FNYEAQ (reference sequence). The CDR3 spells CASSFGTSSTDTQYF. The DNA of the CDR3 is TGTGCTAGCAGCTTCGGGACTAGCAGCACAGATACGCAGTATTTT.

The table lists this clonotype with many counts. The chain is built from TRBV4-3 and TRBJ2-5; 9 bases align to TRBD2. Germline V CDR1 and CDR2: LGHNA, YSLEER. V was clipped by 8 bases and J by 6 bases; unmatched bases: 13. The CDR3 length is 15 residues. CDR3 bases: TGCGCCAGCGGAACCTTAGGGACTAGCAGAAAGACCCAGTACTTC. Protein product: CASGTLGTSRKTQYF.

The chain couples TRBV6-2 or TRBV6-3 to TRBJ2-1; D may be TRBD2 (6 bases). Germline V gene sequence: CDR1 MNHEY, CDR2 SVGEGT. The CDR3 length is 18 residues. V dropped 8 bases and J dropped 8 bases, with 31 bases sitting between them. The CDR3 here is CASGYGGMSAPLTYEQFF. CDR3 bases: TGTGCCAGCGGCTACGGAGGGATGTCGGCACCTCTTACATATGAGCAGTTCTTC.